The 22 T cell receptor beta chains below all came from one sample that was sequenced in a study of blood T cell repertoires in COVID-19. Repertoires were generated with immunoSEQ multiplex PCR, while TCRdb's copy carries only in-frame clones and drops some. The sample has 250,000 or so clones, 80% to 90% seen once; the top ten hold about 4%. Sequenced: peripheral blood. Receptors were obtained from a man aged 50 to 59 with acute or convalescent COVID-19.

In the case of this clone: The sample holds other DNA sequences that translate to the same CDR3. The chain combines TRBV11-3 with TRBJ2-7; tentatively, D is TRBD1 (5 bases). Germline CDR1 reads SGHNT; CDR2 reads YENEEA. The CDR3 runs 14 residues. With 1 base removed from V and 0 bases from J, the gap between germline ends came to 7 bases. CDR3 protein: CASSLARVSYEQYF. In DNA form, the CDR3 reads TGTGCCAGCAGCTTAGCCAGGGTCTCCTACGAGCAGTACTTC.

This chain joins TRBV27 and TRBJ2-7; D is possibly TRBD1 (5 bases). CDR3 length: 15 residues. Germline CDR1 and CDR2: MNHEY and SMNVEV (reference sequence). V was shortened by 7 bases and J by 5 bases, with 21 bases between the two germline ends. The CDR3 spells CASKRLDSGMNEQYF. The CDR3 bases are TGTGCCAGCAAGCGCCTCGACAGTGGAATGAACGAGCAGTACTTC.

CDR3 in amino acids: CASSYSGTGGPYEQYF. CDR3 coding DNA: TGTGCCAGCAGTTACTCCGGGACAGGGGGTCCCTACGAGCAGTACTTC. The chain uses TRBV6-5 and TRBJ2-7; 11 bases line up with TRBD1. The CDR3 has 16 residues. Germline loops: CDR1 MNHEY, CDR2 SVGAGI. V was clipped by 0 bases and J by 2 bases; unmatched bases: 3.

The V gene is TRBV6-5, the J gene TRBJ2-1; the D gene is possibly TRBD2 (5 bases). Germline CDR1 MNHEY, CDR2 SVGAGI. Between the trimmed V and J ends, which lost 5 bases and 5 bases, there was a span of 16 bases. The CDR3 has 15 amino acids. The CDR3 DNA reads as TGTGCCAGCAGTACCCCAGCACTGAGGGACAATGAGCAGTTCTTC. Translation: CASSTPALRDNEQFF.

V gene TRBV18 combines with J gene TRBJ2-7; no clear D gene. The CDR3 sequence is 14 residues long. Germline assignment: CDR1 KGHSH and CDR2 LQKENI. The V end lost 0 bases, the J end lost 3 bases, and 9 bases lay between the germline ends. CDR3 amino acids: CASSPPASRYEQYF. Written as DNA, the CDR3 is TGTGCCAGCTCACCACCAGCCTCACGCTACGAGCAGTACTTC.

The rearrangement joins TRBV11-2 to TRBJ1-2; D may be TRBD1 (5 bases). Trimming removed 6 bases at V and 6 bases at J, with 17 bases between. This CDR3 has 14 amino acids. Germline loops: CDR1 SGHAT, CDR2 FQNNGV. CDR3 DNA: TGTGCCAGCAGAGGGGCAGTCTACTTCGATGGCTACACCTTC. It codes for CASRGAVYFDGYTF. The whole variable domain, remainder taken from reference TRBV11-2 and TRBJ1-2, is EAGVAQSPRYKIIEKRQSVAFWCNPISGHATLYWYQQILGQGPKLLIQFQNNGVVDDSQLPKDRFSAERLKGVDSTLKIQPAKLEDSAVYLCASRGAVYFDGYTFGSGTRLTVV.

The rearrangement joins TRBV10-3 to TRBJ1-5; 7 nucleotides line up with TRBD1. Germline V gives CDR1 ENHRY, CDR2 SYGVKD. This CDR3 has 15 amino acids. Trimming at V came to 2 bases and at J to 4 bases, leaving 5 bases not matched to a gene. The CDR3 loop reads CAISETPGQNQPQHF. CDR3 coding DNA: TGTGCCATCAGTGAGACCCCGGGACAGAATCAGCCCCAGCATTTT.

This rearrangement joins TRBV2 to TRBJ1-5; D may be TRBD1 (6 bases). With 6 bases removed from V and 7 bases from J, the gap between germline ends came to 10 bases. The CDR3 has 12 amino acids. Looked up from germline, CDR1 is SNHLY and CDR2 is FYNNEI. CDR3 residues: CASSGDIQPQHF. The CDR3 nucleotides read TGTGCCAGCAGCGGGGACATACAGCCCCAGCATTTT.

The rearrangement uses TRBV24-1 and TRBJ2-3, with TRBD2 as a possible D gene (5 bases). The CDR3 has 11 amino acids. Per germline, CDR1 KGHDR and CDR2 SFDVKD. The germline V and J ends were trimmed by 9 bases and 3 bases, with 6 bases remaining between them. The CDR3: CATGRTDTQYF. In nucleotides, the CDR3 is TGTGCCACCGGGAGAACAGATACGCAGTATTTT.

The table lists this clone with a few counts. V usage is TRBV28 and J usage is TRBJ2-7; 7 bases are a match to TRBD2. Per the germline V gene, CDR1 is MDHEN and CDR2 is SYDVKM. CDR3 length: 14 amino acids. The trim removed 7 bases at V and 3 bases at J, leaving 9 bases unmatched. CDR3 nucleotides: TGTGCCAGCAATAAGGGAGGGATCCACTACGAGCAGTACTTC. It is translated as CASNKGGIHYEQYF.

As regards this clone: The sample carries other DNA sequences with the same CDR3. V usage is TRBV24-1 and J usage is TRBJ2-1; D is perhaps TRBD1 (6 bases). In germline, CDR1 is KGHDR, CDR2 SFDVKD. Trimming removed 3 bases from V and 7 bases from J, with 6 bases in between. The CDR3 has 12 residues. The CDR3 loop is CATSDRGNEQFF. DNA of the CDR3: TGTGCCACCAGTGATAGGGGGAATGAGCAGTTCTTC.

The J gene is TRBJ2-3, the V gene TRBV12-1; the table assigns TRBD1, which was not confirmed against the DNA. TRBV12-1 is given as a pseudogene. The CDR3 is 16 amino acids. CDR3 bases: TGTGCCAGCACCCACTTTGGACAGGGCTACACAGATACGCAGTATTTT. It specifies CASTHFGQGYTDTQYF.

This clone was seen once. The genes are TRBV27 and TRBJ2-1, with TRBD1 matching 8 bases. Germline loops: CDR1 MNHEY, CDR2 SMNVEV (reference sequence). This CDR3 contains 16 residues. V gave up 5 bases and J gave up 3 bases; unmatched junction bases: 9. The CDR3 DNA reads TGTGCCAGCAGTGCAGCCGCAGGGGGCTACTACAATGAGCAGTTCTTC. Amino acids: CASSAAAGGYYNEQFF.

This clone has only a few counts. This sequence joins TRBV19 and TRBJ1-5; possible D gene TRBD1, 5 bases. V lost 1 base to trimming and J lost 4 bases, with 11 bases between them. Per germline, CDR1 LNHDA and CDR2 SQIVND (reference sequence). This CDR3 contains 15 residues. The CDR3 nucleotides are TGTGCCAGTAGTATAGGGGGAACAGGTAATCAGCCCCAGCATTTT. It is translated as CASSIGGTGNQPQHF.

This clone was detected once. This sequence joins TRBV10-2 and TRBJ2-7; 9 nucleotides align to TRBD2. The CDR3 spans 14 residues. The J segment lost 0 bases and the V segment lost 5 bases, leaving 2 bases of the junction unmatched. CDR1 WSHSY and CDR2 SAAADI come from the germline V gene. CDR3 region: CASSTSGSSYEQYF. In DNA, the CDR3 is TGCGCCAGCAGTACTAGCGGGTCCTCCTACGAGCAGTACTTC.

The chain uses TRBV4-1 and TRBJ2-7; 8 nucleotides match TRBD1. V was clipped by 1 base and J by 7 bases; unmatched bases: 12. The CDR3 runs to 16 residues. The germline gives CDR1 MGHRA, CDR2 YSYEKL. The CDR3 DNA reads as TGCGCCAGCAGCCAAGGGACCGGGACAGGTCGGGGAGAGCAGTACTTC. Protein product: CASSQGTGTGRGEQYF.

The CDR3: CASSPYDSNYGYTF. The CDR3 nucleotides are TGTGCCAGCAGCCCCTATGACTCTAACTATGGCTACACCTTC. The chain employs TRBV6-5 and TRBJ1-2, with D hard to call. The CDR3 is 14 residues long. CDR1 is MNHEY and CDR2 is SVGAGI in the germline V gene. V was shortened by 6 bases and J by 0 bases, with 11 bases between the two germline ends.

V is TRBV27 and J is TRBJ2-7, with 8 bases matching TRBD1. V was clipped by 6 bases and J by 3 bases; unmatched bases: 7. This CDR3 spans 14 amino acids. Germline loops: CDR1 MNHEY, CDR2 SMNVEV (reference sequence). The CDR3, as DNA: TGTGCCAGCAGGAAACAGGGGGACAGCTACGAGCAGTACTTC. This translates into CASRKQGDSYEQYF.

The J gene is TRBJ1-2, the V gene TRBV7-3, with 7 bases lining up with TRBD1. Germline CDR1 reads SGHTA; CDR2 reads FQGTGA. After removal of 0 bases from V and 4 bases from J, the junction contained 5 bases not matched to a gene. The CDR3 sequence is 15 residues long. CDR3 nucleotides: TGTGCCAGCAGCTTAACCGGGACAGAGTTCTATGGCTACACCTTC. Translating gives CASSLTGTEFYGYTF. Full variable domain (remainder filled in from reference TRBV7-3 and TRBJ1-2): GAGVSQTPSNKVTEKGKYVELRCDPISGHTALYWYRQSLGQGPEFLIYFQGTGAADDSGLPNDRFFAVRPEGSVSTLKIQRTERGDSAVYLCASSLTGTEFYGYTFGSGTRLTVV.

The genes are TRBV5-1 and TRBJ2-6, with unresolved D. Between the trimmed V and J ends, which lost 4 bases and 1 base, there was a span of 12 bases. Germline CDR1 SGHRS, CDR2 YFSETQ. This CDR3 is 16 amino acids long. The CDR3 DNA is TGCGCCAGCAGCCTGAGTTTGATTTCTGGGGCCAACGTCCTGACTTTC. Protein sequence: CASSLSLISGANVLTF.

This clone was seen once. The chain joins TRBV25-1 to TRBJ1-6; possibly TRBD1 for D (6 bases). Germline CDR1 reads MGHDK; CDR2 reads SYGVNS. The CDR3 length is 16 residues. The V end lost 6 bases, the J end lost 7 bases, and 19 bases lay between the germline ends. CDR3 sequence (DNA): TGTGCCAGCAGGTCAACCACAGGGAGAGGAAATTCACCCCTCCACTTT. Translating gives CASRSTTGRGNSPLHF.

This rearrangement joins TRBV19 to TRBJ2-1, with 9 positions matching TRBD2. Germline CDR1 is LNHDA and CDR2 is SQIVND (reference sequence). The CDR3 extends over 17 amino acids. With 4 bases clipped from V and 0 bases from J, the junction kept 7 bases outside the gene matches. CDR3 amino acids: CASSSSGRVGSYNEQFF. DNA of the CDR3: TGTGCCAGTAGTAGTAGCGGGAGAGTGGGCTCCTACAATGAGCAGTTCTTC.